One and the same sample provided the 22 T cell receptor beta chains below, sequenced in a study of cytomegalovirus exposure and HLA in healthy donors. Primers included in the PCR were 60 Vbeta and 13 Jbeta primers. Assay: immunoSEQ multiplex PCR; the TCRdb copy retains only in-frame clones and omits some. This sample yields 110,000 to 150,000 clones, of which roughly 85% are seen a single time; more than 3% belongs to the top ten. The source material was PBMCs. The receptors shown here come from a male donor in good health and CMV-seronegative.

The genes are TRBV19 and TRBJ1-1, with 10 bases fitting TRBD1. The V gene end was trimmed by 10 bases and the J gene end by 8 bases; junction bases not matched to a gene: 7. In germline, CDR1 is LNHDA, CDR2 SQIVND (reference sequence). CDR3 length: 12 amino acids. The CDR3 protein is CATSATGGEAFF. In nucleotides, the CDR3 is TGTGCCACTTCGGCGACAGGGGGCGAAGCTTTCTTT.

The chain links TRBV6-4 to TRBJ2-2; 10 positions match TRBD2. CDR1 is MRHNA, CDR2 SNTAGT, per germline. Trimming cost V 0 bases and J 5 bases; bases outside gene matches: 0. CDR3 length: 15 residues. Here the CDR3 reads CASSDSTSGTGELFF. The CDR3 coding sequence is TGTGCCAGCAGTGACTCGACTAGCGGGACCGGGGAGCTGTTTTTT.

This clone was recorded once. The chain carries TRBV6-1 and TRBJ1-5; D possibly corresponds to TRBD1 (5 bases). V gave up 4 bases and J gave up 13 bases, with 11 bases separating them. This CDR3 spans 11 amino acids. CDR1 is MNHNS, CDR2 SASEGT, per germline. CDR3 in amino acids: CASSVGGVQHF. The CDR3 nucleotides read TGTGCCAGCAGTGTGGGGGGTGTTCAGCATTTT.

CDR3 amino acids: CASTYTSAGTDNNEQFF. The CDR3 DNA follows: TGTGCCAGCACTTACACCTCGGCGGGTACAGATAACAATGAGCAGTTCTTC. This rearrangement joins TRBV28 to TRBJ2-1; a weak D match, TRBD2 (5 bases). This CDR3 has 17 amino acids. Germline values: CDR1 MDHEN, CDR2 SYDVKM. Trimming left V 7 bases short and J 5 bases short, with 24 bases between.

The chain uses TRBV14 and TRBJ2-1, with 8 bases lining up with TRBD2. V trimming: 4 bases; J trimming: 0 bases; junction bases outside the gene matches: 5. The germline V gene has CDR1 SGHDN and CDR2 FVKESK. CDR3 length equals 16 residues. CDR3 region: CASSRLAGSSYNEQFF. In DNA, the CDR3 is TGTGCCAGCAGCCGATTAGCGGGGAGCTCCTACAATGAGCAGTTCTTC. The complete variable domain, with remaining parts taken from reference TRBV14 and TRBJ2-1, reads EAGVTQFPSHSVIEKGQTVTLRCDPISGHDNLYWYRRVMGKEIKFLLHFVKESKQDESGMPNNRFLAERTGGTYSTLKVQPAELEDSGVYFCASSRLAGSSYNEQFFGPGTRLTVL.

The gene calls are TRBV6-1 and TRBJ2-3, with TRBD2 matching over 11 bases. This CDR3 is 17 amino acids long. V lost 2 bases and J lost 5; bases outside the gene matches: 9. The germline V gene encodes CDR1 MNHNS and CDR2 SASEGT. CDR3 bases: TGTGCCAGCAGTGAATTTAGGCTAGCGGGGGGACGAGATACGCAGTATTTT. Residues: CASSEFRLAGGRDTQYF.

This chain joins TRBV5-4 and TRBJ2-1; 11 bases fit TRBD2. Germline values: CDR1 SGHNT, CDR2 YYREEE (reference sequence). There are 15 residues in the CDR3. V was pared by 5 bases and J by 8 bases, with 9 bases of the junction left unmatched. CDR3 loop: CASSTTSGSFDEQFF. The CDR3 DNA reads TGTGCCAGCAGTACCACTAGCGGGAGTTTCGATGAGCAGTTCTTC.

The CDR3 bases are TGCAGCGTTGAAGGGCTAGCGGGAGGGAACAACACCGGGGAGCTGTTTTTT. Translation: CSVEGLAGGNNTGELFF. V and J are TRBV29-1 and TRBJ2-2, with 12 bases lining up with TRBD2. V shed 1 base and J 2 bases; nucleotides not matched to a gene: 5. This CDR3 spans 17 amino acids. Germline V gene lookup returns CDR1 SQVTM and CDR2 ANQGSEA.

This clone was detected only a few times. The chain uses TRBV7-6 and TRBJ2-2; 10 bases are a match to TRBD2. V lost 1 base and J lost 0; bases outside the gene matches: 5. The V gene's germline CDR1 is SGHVS and CDR2 FNYEAQ. The CDR3 totals 18 residues. CDR3 loop: CASSLVLAGASNTGELFF. The DNA of the CDR3 is TGTGCCAGCAGCTTAGTTCTAGCGGGAGCCTCGAACACCGGGGAGCTGTTTTTT.

V usage is TRBV7-9 and J usage is TRBJ2-7; the D gene is possibly TRBD2 (5 bases). This CDR3 region has 14 residues. V gave up 5 bases and J gave up 4 bases, with 15 bases separating them. The germline V gene has CDR1 SEHNR and CDR2 FQNEAQ (reference sequence). The CDR3, as DNA: TGTGCCAGCAGCACACAGCGGAACTCTTACGAGCAGTACTTC. This gives the protein CASSTQRNSYEQYF.

The chain has TRBV28 and TRBJ1-4; D is possibly TRBD1 (5 bases). V was shortened by 5 bases and J by 0 bases, with 13 bases between the two germline ends. Germline V gene sequence: CDR1 MDHEN, CDR2 SYDVKM. The CDR3 sequence is 16 residues long. CDR3 region: CASSVPGFATNEKLFF. The DNA for the CDR3 is TGTGCCAGCAGTGTTCCAGGGTTTGCAACTAATGAAAAACTGTTTTTT.

This chain links TRBV7-9 with TRBJ1-4; D ambiguous. Per germline, CDR1 SEHNR and CDR2 FQNEAQ (reference sequence). Trimming shortened V by 5 bases and J by 3 bases, and 25 bases separated the two germline ends. The CDR3 covers 19 residues. CDR3 DNA sequence: TGTGCCAGCAGCGTCCCACGGAAAGGGTACGGAGCGGCTAATGAAAAACTGTTTTTT. Translation gives CASSVPRKGYGAANEKLFF.

The chain couples TRBV18 to TRBJ2-7; 10 nucleotides line up with TRBD2. The CDR3 length is 16 residues. With V trimmed by 6 bases and J by 5 bases, 13 bases remained unmatched. Per germline, CDR1 KGHSH and CDR2 LQKENI. CDR3 loop: CASSPGLAEPVNEQYF. The DNA for the CDR3 is TGTGCCAGCTCTCCAGGACTAGCGGAGCCCGTGAACGAGCAGTACTTC.

The chain combines TRBV7-7 with TRBJ2-5, with 10 bases aligning to TRBD2. The CDR3 is 16 residues long. V dropped 4 bases and J dropped 5; count of bases not matched to a gene: 10. In germline, CDR1 is SSHAT, CDR2 FNYEAQ (reference sequence). Here the CDR3 reads CASSSLAGDLGETQYF. The CDR3 coding sequence is TGTGCCAGCAGCTCTCTAGCGGGAGACCTCGGGGAGACCCAGTACTTC. The entire variable domain, with the rest obtained from reference TRBV7-7 and TRBJ2-5, is as follows: GAGVSQSPRYKVTKRGQDVTLRCDPISSHATLYWYQQALGQGPEFLTYFNYEAQPDKSGLPSDRFSAERPEGSISTLTIQRTEQRDSAMYRCASSSLAGDLGETQYFGPGTRLLVL.

The V call is TRBV18, the J call TRBJ1-1, with TRBD1 as a possible D gene (6 bases). V gave up 3 bases and J gave up 2 bases, with 10 bases separating them. Germline values: CDR1 KGHSH, CDR2 LQKENI. The CDR3 sequence is 14 residues long. This CDR3 reads CASSPDRLNTEAFF. For the CDR3, the DNA is TGTGCCAGCTCACCGGACAGACTAAACACTGAAGCTTTCTTT.

The V and J genes are TRBV27 and TRBJ1-1; unclear D gene. V gave up 4 bases and J gave up 0 bases, with 6 bases separating them. Per germline, CDR1 MNHEY and CDR2 SMNVEV (reference sequence). This CDR3 has 13 residues. CDR3 region: CASSSPVNTEAFF. In nucleotides, the CDR3 is TGTGCCAGCAGTTCCCCAGTGAACACTGAAGCTTTCTTT.

This chain links TRBV5-1 with TRBJ2-1; D gene ambiguous. V lost 2 bases, J lost 4 bases, and 7 bases lay in between. Per germline, CDR1 SGHRS and CDR2 YFSETQ. The CDR3 is made up of 13 amino acids. CDR3 nucleotide sequence: TGCGCCAGCAGCTTAACAGAATACAATGAGCAGTTCTTC. This translates into CASSLTEYNEQFF.

This chain joins TRBV6-6 and TRBJ2-1; no definite D call. CDR3 size: 14 residues. The germline V gene encodes CDR1 MNHNY and CDR2 SVGAGI (reference sequence). V lost 6 bases, J lost 9 bases, and 18 bases lay in between. CDR3 nucleotide sequence: TGTGCCAGCAGCCGGCCTTCCCCCCCGGGTGAGCAGTTCTTC. Translation: CASSRPSPPGEQFF.

There are a few counts of this clone. The J gene is TRBJ1-4, the V gene TRBV7-9, with a weak D call TRBD1 (5 bases). The CDR3 has 12 residues. The germline V gene encodes CDR1 SEHNR and CDR2 FQNEAQ (reference sequence). Trimming pared 4 bases from V and 8 bases from J, leaving 8 bases between. The CDR3 nucleotides read TGTGCCAGCAGCTCCCGACAGGAAAAACTGTTTTTT. It is translated as CASSSRQEKLFF.

The chain has TRBV6-1 and TRBJ2-1; D not certain. V gave up 0 bases and J gave up 3 bases, with 12 bases separating them. This CDR3 is built from 16 residues. The germline CDR1 and CDR2 sequences are MNHNS and SASEGT. The CDR3 bases are TGTGCCAGCAGTGAAGCCCTCACAGACCTCTACAATGAGCAGTTCTTC. Translated: CASSEALTDLYNEQFF.

V and J are TRBV7-9 and TRBJ1-1; D is possibly TRBD1 (5 bases). CDR3 length equals 13 residues. Trimming removed 4 bases from V and 6 bases from J, with 12 bases in between. Germline V lookup: CDR1 SEHNR, CDR2 FQNEAQ (reference sequence). This CDR3 reads CASSSGGEAEAFF. CDR3 in DNA: TGTGCCAGCAGCTCCGGAGGGGAAGCTGAAGCTTTCTTT. The whole variable domain, remainder taken from reference TRBV7-9 and TRBJ1-1, is DTGVSQNPRHKITKRGQNVTFRCDPISEHNRLYWYRQTLGQGPEFLTYFQNEAQLEKSRLLSDRFSAERPKGSFSTLEIQRTEQGDSAMYLCASSSGGEAEAFFGQGTRLTVV.

This chain uses TRBV7-9 with TRBJ2-7, with 8 bases identical to TRBD1. The CDR3 contains 14 residues. Per germline, CDR1 SEHNR and CDR2 FQNEAQ (reference sequence). The V and J ends lost 1 base and 3 bases, in that order; junction bases with no gene match: 2. The CDR3 is CASSLGTGFYEQYF. DNA for the CDR3: TGTGCCAGCAGCTTAGGGACAGGGTTCTACGAGCAGTACTTC.